This paragraph covers one TCR beta chain sequence. Its specificity is unknown. This sample is drawn from a study of PD-1 blockade in classical Hodgkin lymphoma. In the study overall: Patients were given intravenous nivolumab, 3 mg/kg, every 2 weeks. Regarding the study as a whole: Diversity similar to that of newly diagnosed patients was seen at baseline in complete responders. Exclusion applied to patients who initiated nivolumab less than 1 year following ASCT.

Brentuximab vedotin exposure varied, and every patient relapsed after autologous stem cell transplantation. Complete response, partial response or progressive disease constituted the best response categories observed. Repertoires were generated with immunoSEQ multiplex PCR, while TCRdb's copy carries only in-frame clones and drops some. Of around 150,000 clones in the sample, approximately 72% are singletons; the top ten hold 7% to 9.5%. The material was peripheral blood mononuclear cells (PBMCs), obtained before the second cycle of nivolumab. The TCR sequence derives from a human donor with classical Hodgkin lymphoma.

CDR3 sequence: CASSVTGQTNQPQHF. The CDR3 coding sequence is TGTGCCAGCAGCGTTACGGGACAGACCAATCAGCCCCAGCATTTT. The chain couples TRBV9 to TRBJ1-5; TRBD1 agrees at 7 bases. This CDR3 has 15 amino acids. The junction had 5 bases not matched to a gene; V was cut back by 2 bases and J by 3 bases. Per the germline V gene, CDR1 is SGDLS and CDR2 is YYNGEE.